What follows are 25 T cell receptor beta chains derived from one specimen sequenced in a study of cytomegalovirus exposure and HLA in healthy donors. Primers: 60 Vbeta forward and 13 Jbeta reverse. The method was immunoSEQ multiplex PCR; TCRdb's version includes in-frame clones alone and lacks a portion of them. The table records roughly 86,000 clones, about two thirds of them present only once. Sequencing was done on a sample of PBMCs. The source of these receptors is a woman in her fifties or sixties in good health and CMV-seropositive.

The chain links TRBV10-3 to TRBJ2-2; 7 nucleotides line up with TRBD1. Trimming took 10 bases from V and 2 from J; bases not matched to a gene: 13. The germline gives CDR1 ENHRY, CDR2 SYGVKD. The CDR3 runs to 16 residues. CDR3: CATGLTGQSNTGELFF. Written as DNA, the CDR3 is TGTGCCACCGGCCTTACGGGACAGAGCAACACCGGGGAGCTGTTTTTT.

The table lists this clone with a few counts. The rearrangement uses TRBV27 and TRBJ2-7, with 9 bases lining up with TRBD1. The V and J ends lost 3 bases and 2 bases, in that order; junction bases with no gene match: 5. There are 15 residues in the CDR3. Germline V CDR1 and CDR2: MNHEY, SMNVEV (reference sequence). The CDR3 DNA is TGTGCCAGCAGTTTGGTTGGACAGGGGCCCTACGAGCAGTACTTC. Encoded protein: CASSLVGQGPYEQYF.

In this sample, this clone turned up a few times. The chain has TRBV7-8 and TRBJ2-1, with 9 nucleotides matching TRBD2. CDR1 is SGHVS and CDR2 is FQNEAQ in the germline V gene. J was trimmed by 10 bases and V by 4 bases; bases with no gene match: 8. CDR3 length: 14 amino acids. The DNA of the CDR3 is TGTGCCAGCAGCTCGCGGGGGGGCCAATCCGAGCAGTTCTTC. Amino acid sequence: CASSSRGGQSEQFF.

The genes are TRBV2 and TRBJ2-3, with no clear D. The V end lost 7 bases, the J end lost 0 bases, and 11 bases lay between the germline ends. Germline-derived CDR1 and CDR2 are SNHLY and FYNNEI. This CDR3 spans 14 amino acids. In nucleotides, the CDR3 is TGTGCCAGCAACAGAGAAGGAAGCACAGATACGCAGTATTTT. Protein product: CASNREGSTDTQYF.

The chain combines TRBV5-4 with TRBJ2-7; 11 bases are a match to TRBD1. Looked up from germline, CDR1 is SGHNT and CDR2 is YYREEE (reference sequence). The length of the CDR3 is 14 residues. J was trimmed by 1 base and V by 3 bases; bases with no gene match: 0. CDR3 sequence reads: CASSWDRGSYEQYF. CDR3 nucleotide sequence: TGTGCCAGCAGCTGGGACAGGGGGTCCTACGAGCAGTACTTC.

CDR3 in DNA: TGTGCCTGGAGTGTAGCCCCTCAATGGGGACTGGGACTTAGTAATGAAAAACTGTTTTTT. Encoded protein: CAWSVAPQWGLGLSNEKLFF. V and J are TRBV30 and TRBJ1-4; tentative D call: TRBD1 (5 bases). The germline CDR1 and CDR2 sequences are GTSNPN and SVGIG (reference sequence). V shed 0 bases and J shed 4 bases, with 27 bases lying between them. The CDR3 loop spans 20 amino acids.

The genes are TRBV6-6 and TRBJ1-4; a possible D gene is TRBD1 (6 bases). Per the germline V gene, CDR1 is MNHNY and CDR2 is SVGAGI (reference sequence). Trimming removed 5 bases at V and 4 bases at J, with 14 bases between. The CDR3 length is 15 residues. The CDR3 protein is CASSGTGLRNEKLFF. The CDR3 DNA sequence: TGTGCCAGCAGTGGAACAGGGTTACGTAATGAAAAACTGTTTTTT.

The chain employs TRBV6-1 and TRBJ2-7; D is uncertain. CDR1 and CDR2 (germline): MNHNS, SASEGT. This CDR3 region has 13 residues. Trimming removed 1 base at V and 4 bases at J, with 8 bases between. The CDR3 sequence: CASSEDMAYEQYF. The DNA of the CDR3 is TGTGCCAGCAGTGAAGATATGGCTTACGAGCAGTACTTC.

The rearrangement links TRBV7-9 to TRBJ2-7; TRBD2 is a possible D gene (5 bases). The CDR3 consists of 13 residues. Germline V CDR1 and CDR2: SEHNR, FQNEAQ (reference sequence). V shed 1 base and J shed 5 bases, with 9 bases lying between them. For the CDR3, the DNA is TGTGCCAGCAGCTTAGGAGGACTCGACGAGCAGTACTTC. This codes for CASSLGGLDEQYF.

This clone was counted a few times. This chain links TRBV28 with TRBJ1-5; 9 bases match TRBD1. V was clipped by 2 bases and J by 4 bases; unmatched bases: 3. CDR3 length: 15 amino acids. Germline CDR1 and CDR2: MDHEN and SYDVKM. The CDR3 region is CASSLGTGINQPQHF. As DNA, the CDR3 is TGTGCCAGCAGTTTAGGGACAGGGATAAATCAGCCCCAGCATTTT.

This chain connects TRBV7-9 to TRBJ1-1; possible D gene TRBD1, 5 bases. V lost 5 bases, J lost 8 bases, and 9 bases lay in between. The length of the CDR3 is 11 residues. Germline CDR1 is SEHNR and CDR2 is FQNEAQ (reference sequence). CDR3 bases: TGTGCCAGCAGCGGAGACAGAGAAGCTTTCTTT. Amino acids: CASSGDREAFF.

This clone was observed a few times. The J gene is TRBJ1-2, the V gene TRBV7-3, with 9 bases identical to TRBD1. Per germline, CDR1 SGHTA and CDR2 FQGTGA. Trimming took 4 bases from V and 6 from J; bases not matched to a gene: 3. The CDR3 has 13 residues. CDR3 sequence: CASSSGTGNGYTF. The CDR3 DNA reads as TGTGCCAGCAGCTCCGGGACAGGGAATGGCTACACCTTC.

This chain connects TRBV7-9 to TRBJ1-2; no definite D call. This CDR3 is 11 amino acids long. In germline, CDR1 is SEHNR, CDR2 FQNEAQ (reference sequence). V gave up 5 bases and J gave up 1 base, with 2 bases separating them. The CDR3 coding sequence is TGTGCCAGCAGCCTTAACTATGGCTACACCTTC. Protein product: CASSLNYGYTF. Supplemented by reference TRBV7-9 and TRBJ1-2, the full variable domain reads DTGVSQNPRHKITKRGQNVTFRCDPISEHNRLYWYRQTLGQGPEFLTYFQNEAQLEKSRLLSDRFSAERPKGSFSTLEIQRTEQGDSAMYLCASSLNYGYTFGSGTRLTVV.

V and J are TRBV5-8 and TRBJ1-1, with 7 bases aligning to TRBD1. The CDR3 loop spans 14 amino acids. Trimming took 7 bases from V and 3 from J; bases not matched to a gene: 9. Looked up from germline, CDR1 is SGHTS and CDR2 is YDEGEE. CDR3 loop: CASSAGGGYTEAFF. The CDR3 DNA sequence: TGTGCCAGCTCCGCAGGGGGTGGGTACACTGAAGCTTTCTTT.

This clone was seen once. The chain is built from TRBV5-1 and TRBJ1-1; 10 bases align to TRBD1. Looked up from germline, CDR1 is SGHRS and CDR2 is YFSETQ. The CDR3 is made up of 14 amino acids. V lost 4 bases to trimming and J lost 4 bases; unmatched junction nucleotides: 4. This chain's CDR3 is CASSRRTGGTEAFF. The CDR3 DNA is TGCGCCAGCAGCCGGAGGACAGGGGGCACTGAAGCTTTCTTT.

The CDR3 nucleotides are TGTGCCAGCAGTTACTCTCAGGGGTTGGGAGGAAACACCATATATTTT. Translated, it gives CASSYSQGLGGNTIYF. The chain uses TRBV6-6 and TRBJ1-3; the D gene is possibly TRBD1 (6 bases). CDR1 is MNHNY and CDR2 is SVGAGI in the germline V gene (reference sequence). This CDR3 has 16 amino acids. V lost 0 bases and J lost 4, with 13 bases in between.

The chain is built from TRBV5-4 and TRBJ2-7; TRBD2 might be the D (5 bases). The CDR3 is 14 residues long. Deletions cut 4 bases from V and 1 base from J, with 12 bases between. Germline-derived CDR1 and CDR2 are SGHNT and YYREEE (reference sequence). DNA of the CDR3: TGTGCCAGCAGCCCGGAACCGGGATCCTACGAGCAGTACTTC. This gives the protein CASSPEPGSYEQYF. Supplemented by reference TRBV5-4 and TRBJ2-7, the full variable domain reads ETGVTQSPTHLIKTRGQQVTLRCSSQSGHNTVSWYQQALGQGPQFIFQYYREEENGRGNFPPRFSGLQFPNYSSELNVNALELDDSALYLCASSPEPGSYEQYFGPGTRLTVT.

This sequence joins TRBV29-1 and TRBJ2-1; possibly TRBD2 for D (5 bases). Germline CDR1 is SQVTM and CDR2 is ANQGSEA. V shed 5 bases and J shed 0 bases, with 11 bases lying between them. This CDR3 has 14 residues. CDR3 DNA: TGCAGCGTTAAGGACTCGAGCTCCTACAATGAGCAGTTCTTC. Translation: CSVKDSSSYNEQFF.

This clone turned up a few times. The chain is built from TRBV13 and TRBJ1-3; tentative D call: TRBD1 (6 bases). This CDR3 comprises 13 residues. Trimming pared 2 bases from V and 5 bases from J, leaving 7 bases between. The germline gives CDR1 PRHDT, CDR2 FYEKMQ (reference sequence). This CDR3 reads CASSLRGRNTIYF. As DNA, the CDR3 is TGTGCCAGCAGCTTAAGGGGGAGAAACACCATATATTTT.

J is TRBJ2-1 and V is TRBV5-1, with 7 bases that match TRBD2. CDR1 and CDR2 (germline): SGHRS, YFSETQ. The CDR3 length is 12 residues. V shed 7 bases, J shed 6 bases, and the junction held 4 bases outside the gene matches. CDR3 sequence (DNA): TGCGCCAGCGGACTAGGACCCAATGAGCAGTTCTTC. Protein product: CASGLGPNEQFF.

The sample holds a few counts of this clone. The chain links TRBV29-1 to TRBJ2-2; D is ambiguous. The CDR3 length is 14 residues. V gave up 4 bases and J gave up 6 bases, with 15 bases separating them. CDR1 SQVTM and CDR2 ANQGSEA come from the germline V gene. The CDR3 loop is CSVVLQYPPGELFF. CDR3 nucleotides: TGCAGCGTTGTGTTGCAGTACCCACCCGGGGAGCTGTTTTTT.

J is TRBJ1-1 and V is TRBV5-1; D is unresolved. The CDR3 has 16 amino acids. CDR1 is SGHRS and CDR2 is YFSETQ in the germline V gene. V was trimmed by 0 bases and J by 0 bases, leaving 12 bases between them. In DNA, the CDR3 is TGCGCCAGCAGCTTGGTTCAGGCCGGGATGAACACTGAAGCTTTCTTT. Translation: CASSLVQAGMNTEAFF.

This clone occurred a few times. The V call is TRBV5-6, the J call TRBJ2-3, with 7 bases fitting TRBD2. The CDR3 has 17 amino acids. Germline CDR1 and CDR2: SGHDT and YYEEEE. V lost 3 bases, J lost 0 bases, and 10 bases stayed unmatched. The CDR3 reads CASSSIFGGVSTDTQYF. CDR3 nucleotides: TGTGCCAGCAGCTCGATCTTTGGGGGGGTGAGCACAGATACGCAGTATTTT.

The J gene is TRBJ1-1, the V gene TRBV6-1; possible D gene TRBD1, 6 bases. V lost 2 bases, J lost 6 bases, and 10 bases lay in between. The CDR3 contains 13 residues. CDR1 MNHNS and CDR2 SASEGT come from the germline V gene. The CDR3 spells CASSEQGFAEAFF. The CDR3 DNA reads TGTGCCAGCAGTGAACAGGGGTTCGCTGAAGCTTTCTTT.

J is TRBJ1-1 and V is TRBV13; a weak D match, TRBD1 (5 bases). CDR1 and CDR2 from the germline V gene are PRHDT and FYEKMQ (reference sequence). V was clipped by 5 bases and J by 1 base, with 8 bases between them. The CDR3 extends over 13 amino acids. This chain's CDR3 is CASSLDRNTEAFF. The CDR3, as DNA: TGTGCCAGCAGCCTAGACAGGAACACTGAAGCTTTCTTT.